The rows below give T cell receptor beta chains drawn from one sample of a study of shared clonotypes between healthy human individuals. Measured with immunoSEQ multiplex PCR; TCRdb has only the in-frame clones, and not every one. The sample has about 2.3 million clones, 90% to 95% seen once. The sample consisted of naive CD4+ T cells from PBMCs. The receptors were gathered from a man between 18 and 29 years old in good health. Some clones in this sample may be carry-over from other donors' samples. Each CDR3 is given with its conserved first and last residue. D genes are given only for firm matches. Not all rows give a size; the values are once, few, many and, for expanded clones, a class.

j_call,d_call,v_call,clone_size,cdr3_nt,cdr3_aa
TRBJ2-7,-,TRBV10-2,-,TGCGCCAGCAGTGTAACCACGGGCCCCTACGAGCAGTACTTC,CASSVTTGPYEQYF
TRBJ1-1,-,TRBV5-6,-,TGTGCCAGCAGCCGGGGCGGGAGCAGGGTGGGTTGGACTGAAGCTTTCTTT,CASSRGGSRVGWTEAFF
TRBJ1-1,-,TRBV20-1,-,TGCAGTGCTAGAGAGTCCACTGAAGCTTTCTTT,CSARESTEAFF
TRBJ1-2,-,TRBV28,-,TGTGCCAGCAGTTCCCCTCGATTGGGTGGCTACACCTTC,CASSSPRLGGYTF
TRBJ2-5,TRBD1,TRBV5-5,-,TGTGCCAGCAGCTGGGGAGGACAGGGGGGCGAGGAGACCCAGTACTTC,CASSWGGQGGEETQYF
TRBJ1-3,TRBD1,TRBV30,-,TGTGCCTGGAGTGGGTCGTACAGGGGCCTAAGCTCTGGAAACACCATATATTTT,CAWSGSYRGLSSGNTIYF
TRBJ2-7,TRBD2,TRBV28,-,TGTGCCAGCAGTTTACCGGCTAGCGGGAGCCACGAGCAGTACTTC,CASSLPASGSHEQYF
TRBJ2-7,TRBD2,TRBV13,-,TGTGCCAGCAGCTCTCGGCTTGTCGGGAGGACCTCCTACGAGCAGTACTTC,CASSSRLVGRTSYEQYF
TRBJ1-3,-,TRBV7-2,-,TGTGCCAGCAGCTGGTTGTCCTCTGGAAACACCATATATTTT,CASSWLSSGNTIYF
TRBJ2-7,TRBD1,TRBV5-1,-,TGCGCCAGCAGCGGGCAGGGGCAGGGGGCGTCCGAGCAGTACTTC,CASSGQGQGASEQYF
TRBJ2-1,TRBD2,TRBV18,-,TGTGCCAGCTCACCAGAAATCGTGGCGGGAGGGCTTAATGAGCAGTTCTTC,CASSPEIVAGGLNEQFF
TRBJ2-7,TRBD2,TRBV7-2,-,TGTGCCAGCAGCTTAGGGCGGGAGAGGCCCTACGAGCAGTACTTC,CASSLGRERPYEQYF
TRBJ2-5,TRBD2,TRBV15,-,TGTGCCACCAGCAGAGACCGAGCGGGAGTGCTGGAGACCCAGTACTTC,CATSRDRAGVLETQYF
TRBJ2-5,TRBD1,TRBV7-2,-,TGTGCCAGCAAAAAGGGGGCTGGCGAGACCCAGTACTTC,CASKKGAGETQYF
TRBJ2-7,TRBD2,TRBV7-8,-,TGTGCCAGCAGCTTAAGTCTAGCGGGTACCACCTACGAGCAGTACTTC,CASSLSLAGTTYEQYF
TRBJ1-2,-,TRBV6-5,-,TGTGCCAGCACTACCTCAGGAACAGGGTGGGGCTACACCTTC,CASTTSGTGWGYTF
TRBJ2-3,TRBD2,TRBV7-6,-,TGTGCCAGCAGCCCACAAGGGAGGGGAGGCACAGATACGCAGTATTTT,CASSPQGRGGTDTQYF
TRBJ2-3,TRBD2,TRBV4-2,-,TGTGCCAGCAGCCTGTGGACTAGCGGGGGGGTAGATACGCAGTATTTT,CASSLWTSGGVDTQYF
TRBJ1-3,-,TRBV6-5,-,TGTGCCAGCTTCGGTAAAGACTCTGGAAACACCATATATTTT,CASFGKDSGNTIYF
TRBJ1-2,-,TRBV21-1,-,TGTGCCAGCGGGTTACCGGGAATGAACTATGGCTACACCTTC,CASGLPGMNYGYTF
TRBJ2-3,-,TRBV20-1,-,TGCAGTGCTAGGCCAGATACGCAGTATTTT,CSARPDTQYF
TRBJ2-7,-,TRBV10-3,-,TGTGCCATCAGTCAGGACAGTCTCTCCTACGAGCAGTACTTC,CAISQDSLSYEQYF
TRBJ1-5,-,TRBV7-9,-,TGTGCCAGCAGCCCCTCTGGGGGGGGTCGCAATCAGCCCCAGCATTTT,CASSPSGGGRNQPQHF
TRBJ2-7,-,TRBV30,-,TGTGCCTGGAGTGTAGAGTCTGCGGGAATGGGGCAGTACTTC,CAWSVESAGMGQYF
TRBJ1-1,-,TRBV27,-,TGTGCCAGCAGTCTGAATTGGAGGACTGAAGCTTTCTTT,CASSLNWRTEAFF
TRBJ2-3,-,TRBV9,-,TGTGCCAGCAGCGTAGGAGGGGGGTCGGTCAGAGATACGCAGTATTTT,CASSVGGGSVRDTQYF
TRBJ1-1,-,TRBV6-1,once,TGTGCCAGCAGTGAATCGTGGGGGGCTGAAGCTTTCTTT,CASSESWGAEAFF
TRBJ2-3,TRBD2,TRBV2,-,TGTGCCAGCAGAGCGGGACTAGCCCGCAGCACAGATACGCAGTATTTT,CASRAGLARSTDTQYF
TRBJ2-7,-,TRBV5-6,once,TGTGCCAGCAGCACCCGGGGAGGCACTATCCACGAGCAGTACTTC,CASSTRGGTIHEQYF
TRBJ2-5,-,TRBV5-6,-,TGTGCCAGCACCCATAGGTGGCAGGGCGGCGTGGAGACCCAGTACTTC,CASTHRWQGGVETQYF
TRBJ2-6,-,TRBV2,-,TGTGCCAGCAGTCCGGCCGGGGCCAACGTCCTGACTTTC,CASSPAGANVLTF
TRBJ2-1,-,TRBV28,-,TGTGCCAGTTCCGCCCAGGGGAAATACAATGAGCAGTTCTTC,CASSAQGKYNEQFF
TRBJ2-7,TRBD2,TRBV4-3,-,TGCGCCAGCAGCCAAGAACTAGCGGGCTCCTACGAGCAGTACTTC,CASSQELAGSYEQYF
TRBJ2-1,-,TRBV5-6,-,TGTGCCAGCAGCTTAGGGGCGGACTCATCCTACAATGAGCAGTTCTTC,CASSLGADSSYNEQFF
TRBJ2-1,-,TRBV21-1,-,TGTGCCAGCAGCAAAGTTGTTGTTTGCGGTCGATCCTACAATGAGCAGTTCTTC,CASSKVVVCGRSYNEQFF
TRBJ1-4,-,TRBV4-2,-,TGTGCCAGCAGCCAAATGAGGGGAAAGGGTGAAAAACTGTTTTTT,CASSQMRGKGEKLFF
TRBJ2-6,-,TRBV5-8,-,TGTGCCAGCAGCATAATCCGCGTCCTGACTTTC,CASSIIRVLTF
TRBJ2-7,TRBD2,TRBV2,-,TGTGCCAGCAGGACTAGACTAGCGGGAGAAGGCGAGCAGTACTTC,CASRTRLAGEGEQYF
TRBJ2-1,-,TRBV7-8,-,TGTGCCAGCAGCTTAGGGGAGTTAAATGAGCAGTTCTTC,CASSLGELNEQFF
TRBJ1-1,-,TRBV6-1,-,TGTGCCAGCAGTGAAGCGTGGATCTTGGAAGCTTTCTTT,CASSEAWILEAFF
TRBJ2-7,TRBD2,TRBV6-6,once,TGTGCCAGCAGTTACTCGAGACCGGGAGGCGGAGAGCAGTACTTC,CASSYSRPGGGEQYF
TRBJ2-6,TRBD1,TRBV10-1,-,TGCGCCAGCAGCACAGGGGCTGCTGGGGCCAACGTCCTGACTTTC,CASSTGAAGANVLTF